A single sample gave rise to the 22 T cell receptor beta chains below, sequenced in a study of T cell responses to AZD1222 COVID-19 vaccine. Sequenced by immunoSEQ multiplex PCR; TCRdb stores in-frame clones only, minus some. The sample shows 150,000 to 200,000 clones, 80% to 90% of them seen only once. Sequences were derived from peripheral blood, sampled on day 0 of AZD1222 vaccination. These receptors were taken from an adult in good health.

The V gene is TRBV20-1, the J gene TRBJ1-6; D gene uncertain. This CDR3 region has 15 residues. V was clipped by 3 bases and J by 0 bases, with 9 bases between them. Germline V gene sequence: CDR1 DFQATT, CDR2 SNEGSKA (reference sequence). CDR3: CSASQPGSYNSPLHF. The DNA for the CDR3 is TGCAGTGCTAGTCAACCAGGCTCCTATAATTCACCCCTCCACTTT.

V usage is TRBV27 and J usage is TRBJ1-1, with 12 bases aligning to TRBD1. J was trimmed by 3 bases and V by 5 bases; bases with no gene match: 10. This CDR3 comprises 17 residues. Germline-derived CDR1 and CDR2 are MNHEY and SMNVEV (reference sequence). CDR3 sequence (DNA): TGTGCCAGCAGTAACCTCCGGGACAGGGGGCGGGACACTGAAGCTTTCTTT. This codes for CASSNLRDRGRDTEAFF.

DNA for the CDR3: TGTGCCAGCAGTCCAATGGGGGGACAGCAAGAGACCCAGTACTTC. Its translation: CASSPMGGQQETQYF. The gene calls are TRBV6-5 and TRBJ2-5; TRBD1 might be the D (7 bases). The CDR3 extends over 15 amino acids. Germline V lookup: CDR1 MNHEY, CDR2 SVGAGI. Trimming took 5 bases from V and 2 from J, leaving 15 bases between them.

The chain carries TRBV6-2 or TRBV6-3 and TRBJ2-5; 11 bases are a match to TRBD2. Germline V lookup: CDR1 MNHEY, CDR2 SVGEGT. The ends lost 0 bases at V and 4 bases at J; junction bases unmatched: 13. The CDR3 has 19 residues. The CDR3 bases are TGTGCCAGCAGTTACTCTGGAAGCTGGAGACTAGCGGGGAGAGAGACCCAGTACTTC. Encoded protein: CASSYSGSWRLAGRETQYF.

CDR3: CASTQGVEEQYF. CDR3 DNA: TGTGCCAGCACACAGGGGGTCGAGGAGCAGTACTTC. The gene calls are TRBV28 and TRBJ2-7; 8 bases align to TRBD1. J was trimmed by 7 bases and V by 7 bases; bases with no gene match: 6. The CDR3 contains 12 residues. CDR1 and CDR2 (germline): MDHEN, SYDVKM.

The chain employs TRBV10-3 and TRBJ1-2, with TRBD1 as a possible D gene (5 bases). V gave up 2 bases and J gave up 0 bases, with 7 bases separating them. This CDR3 region has 14 residues. Germline CDR1 reads ENHRY; CDR2 reads SYGVKD. The CDR3 coding sequence is TGTGCCATCAGTGAGCAGGGATCTAACTATGGCTACACCTTC. Its protein is CAISEQGSNYGYTF.

The genes are TRBV5-5 and TRBJ2-3; 9 positions agree with TRBD2. V lost 6 bases to trimming and J lost 4 bases; unmatched junction nucleotides: 9. The CDR3 covers 15 residues. The germline V gene encodes CDR1 SGHKS and CDR2 YYEKEE (reference sequence). CDR3 nucleotides: TGTGCCAGCAACAAGCGGGGGGACCCGCCAGATACGCAGTATTTT. This translates into CASNKRGDPPDTQYF.

This rearrangement joins TRBV28 to TRBJ1-2; D not certain. Germline-derived CDR1 and CDR2 are MDHEN and SYDVKM. This CDR3 comprises 14 residues. The V end was cut by 4 bases, the J end by 4 bases, with 13 bases between. The CDR3, as DNA: TGTGCCAGCAGTTGGTCGAGGCTCGGCTATGGCTACACCTTC. This codes for CASSWSRLGYGYTF.

The chain links TRBV7-9 to TRBJ2-7; 9 positions agree with TRBD1. The CDR3 sequence is 11 residues long. V was clipped by 5 bases and J by 12 bases; unmatched bases: 5. The germline V gene has CDR1 SEHNR and CDR2 FQNEAQ (reference sequence). The CDR3 DNA reads as TGTGCCAGCAGCATAGGACAGGGGTTGTACTTC. Its translation: CASSIGQGLYF.

V is TRBV4-2 and J is TRBJ2-7; the match to TRBD1 covers 10 bases. The CDR3 spans 14 residues. V lost 7 bases and J lost 4; bases outside the gene matches: 7. Looked up from germline, CDR1 is LGHNA and CDR2 is YNFKEQ. The CDR3 is CASTSGTGVYEQYF. CDR3 DNA: TGTGCCAGCACTTCCGGGACAGGGGTTTACGAGCAGTACTTC.

V gene TRBV5-1 combines with J gene TRBJ1-1; D ambiguous. The CDR3 covers 14 residues. Germline CDR1 is SGHRS and CDR2 is YFSETQ. Deletions cut 0 bases from V and 0 bases from J, with 6 bases between. CDR3 amino acids: CASSLDNLNTEAFF. The CDR3, as DNA: TGCGCCAGCAGCTTGGACAACCTGAACACTGAAGCTTTCTTT.

The chain is built from TRBV18 and TRBJ1-1; D unresolved. CDR3 size: 12 residues. V was trimmed by 4 bases and J by 9 bases, leaving 12 bases between them. Looked up from germline, CDR1 is KGHSH and CDR2 is LQKENI. CDR3 region: CASSLSRDQAFF. The CDR3 nucleotides read TGTGCCAGCTCACTGTCTAGGGATCAAGCTTTCTTT.

This chain uses TRBV24-1 with TRBJ1-1, with unresolved D. In germline, CDR1 is KGHDR, CDR2 SFDVKD. V lost 3 bases to trimming and J lost 7 bases, with 11 bases between them. This CDR3 contains 13 residues. CDR3 loop: CATSDGRVGEAFF. DNA for the CDR3: TGTGCCACCAGTGATGGGAGGGTGGGTGAAGCTTTCTTT.

This clone was seen once. The V and J genes are TRBV27 and TRBJ1-1; D perhaps matches TRBD1 (5 bases). The V end lost 2 bases, the J end lost 3 bases, and 7 bases lay between the germline ends. Germline V gene sequence: CDR1 MNHEY, CDR2 SMNVEV (reference sequence). This CDR3 is built from 13 residues. The CDR3 DNA reads TGTGCCAGCAGTTTACAGGGTTACACTGAAGCTTTCTTT. Protein product: CASSLQGYTEAFF.

Of note for this clone: One end of the junction varies from germline; a read error may be responsible. The chain is built from TRBV13 and TRBJ2-7, with D perhaps TRBD2 (6 bases). This CDR3 has 11 amino acids. Germline V gives CDR1 PRHDT, CDR2 FYEKMQ (reference sequence). The CDR3: CASSLAGEKHF. DNA of the CDR3: TGTGCCAGCAGCTTAGCGGGGGAGAAGCACTTC.

J is TRBJ2-3 and V is TRBV6-5, with unresolved D. Trimming removed 11 bases at V and 8 bases at J, with 26 bases between. CDR3 length: 15 amino acids. In germline, CDR1 is MNHEY, CDR2 SVGAGI. CDR3 nucleotide sequence: TGTGCCGCCACTTCGATTGGATCAGGCGTAGGTACGCAGTATTTT. It encodes CAATSIGSGVGTQYF.

The chain joins TRBV27 to TRBJ2-3; maybe TRBD2 (5 bases). This CDR3 is built from 14 residues. Germline assignment: CDR1 MNHEY and CDR2 SMNVEV (reference sequence). V was clipped by 4 bases and J by 0 bases, with 8 bases between them. The CDR3 sequence is CASSSAASTDTQYF. In nucleotides, the CDR3 is TGTGCCAGCAGTTCAGCGGCTAGCACAGATACGCAGTATTTT.

V gene TRBV5-1 combines with J gene TRBJ2-5, with 9 bases aligning to TRBD1. CDR3 length: 16 residues. The germline V gene encodes CDR1 SGHRS and CDR2 YFSETQ. Trimming took 0 bases from V and 4 from J; bases not matched to a gene: 7. Here the CDR3 DNA reads TGCGCCAGCAGCTTGGCTTTTGGGACAGGGTTAGAGACCCAGTACTTC. Its translation: CASSLAFGTGLETQYF.

The chain uses TRBV7-2 and TRBJ2-2; TRBD2 agrees at 11 bases. J gave up 4 bases and V 2 bases, and 3 bases lay outside the gene matches. The V gene's germline CDR1 is SGHTA and CDR2 FQGNSA. The CDR3 length is 16 residues. The CDR3 coding sequence is TGTGCCAGCAGCTTACGTCTAGCGGGGGGCACCGGGGAGCTGTTTTTT. It encodes CASSLRLAGGTGELFF.

A few counts support this clone. J is TRBJ2-7 and V is TRBV6-1, with D possibly matching TRBD2 (5 bases). Germline CDR1 is MNHNS and CDR2 is SASEGT. This CDR3 contains 13 residues. Trimming took 2 bases from V and 6 from J, leaving 11 bases between them. The DNA of the CDR3 is TGTGCCAGCAGTGAATTAACGGCGGGCGAGCAGTACGTC. Protein sequence: CASSELTAGEQYV.

This chain links TRBV27 with TRBJ1-5, with 10 nucleotides matching TRBD1. The V segment lost 6 bases and the J segment 5 bases; nucleotides outside the gene matches: 4. CDR3 length: 14 amino acids. Germline V gene data show CDR1 as MNHEY and CDR2 as SMNVEV (reference sequence). CDR3 in amino acids: CASSPGQGYQPQHF. The CDR3 DNA follows: TGTGCCAGCAGCCCGGGACAGGGGTATCAGCCCCAGCATTTT.

CDR3 in DNA: TGTGCCAGTAGTATAGATCCGCGGGGGGGCCGCGAGCAGTTCTTC. Its translation: CASSIDPRGGREQFF. V and J are TRBV19 and TRBJ2-1, with TRBD2 matching over 9 bases. V gave up 0 bases and J gave up 10 bases; unmatched junction bases: 7. Germline V lookup: CDR1 LNHDA, CDR2 SQIVND (reference sequence). This CDR3 spans 15 amino acids.